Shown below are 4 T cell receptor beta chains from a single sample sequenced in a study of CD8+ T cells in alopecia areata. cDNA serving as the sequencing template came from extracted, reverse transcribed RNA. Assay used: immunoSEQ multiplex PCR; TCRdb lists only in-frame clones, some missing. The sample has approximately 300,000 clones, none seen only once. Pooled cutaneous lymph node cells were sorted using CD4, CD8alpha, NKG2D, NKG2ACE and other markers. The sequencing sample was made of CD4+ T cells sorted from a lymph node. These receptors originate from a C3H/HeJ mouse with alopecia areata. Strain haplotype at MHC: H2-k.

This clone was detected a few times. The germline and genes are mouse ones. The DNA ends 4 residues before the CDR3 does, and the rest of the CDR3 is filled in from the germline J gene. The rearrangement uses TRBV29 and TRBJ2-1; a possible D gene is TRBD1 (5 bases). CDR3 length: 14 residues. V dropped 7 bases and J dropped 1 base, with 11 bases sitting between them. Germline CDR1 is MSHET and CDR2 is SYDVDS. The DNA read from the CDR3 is TGTGCTAGCAAGTCCGGACAAAACTATGCT. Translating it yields CASKSGQNYA. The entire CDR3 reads CASKSGQNYAEQFF. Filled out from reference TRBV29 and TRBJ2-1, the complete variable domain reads DMKVTQMPRYLIKRMGENVLLECGQDMSHETMYWYRQDPGLGLQLIYISYDVDSNSEGDIPKGYRVSRKKREHFSLILDSAKTNQTSVYFCASKSGQNYAEQFFGPGTRLTVL.

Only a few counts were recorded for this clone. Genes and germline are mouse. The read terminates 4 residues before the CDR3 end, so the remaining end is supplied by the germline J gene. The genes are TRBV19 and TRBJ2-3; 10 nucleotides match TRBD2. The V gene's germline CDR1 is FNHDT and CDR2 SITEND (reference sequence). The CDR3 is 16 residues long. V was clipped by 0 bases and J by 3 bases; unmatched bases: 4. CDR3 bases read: TGTGCCAGCAGTATAGAGCTGGGGGGGCTCGCAGAA. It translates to CASSIELGGLAE. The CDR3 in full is CASSIELGGLAETLYF.

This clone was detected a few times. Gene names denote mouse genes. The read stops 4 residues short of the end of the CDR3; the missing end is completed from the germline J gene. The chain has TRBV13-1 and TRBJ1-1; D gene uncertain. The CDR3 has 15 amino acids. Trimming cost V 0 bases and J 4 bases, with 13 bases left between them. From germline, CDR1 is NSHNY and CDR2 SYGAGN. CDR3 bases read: TGTGCCAGCAGTGATGCACCCAGGAGCGGCACA. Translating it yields CASSDAPRSGT. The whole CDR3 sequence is CASSDAPRSGTEVFF.

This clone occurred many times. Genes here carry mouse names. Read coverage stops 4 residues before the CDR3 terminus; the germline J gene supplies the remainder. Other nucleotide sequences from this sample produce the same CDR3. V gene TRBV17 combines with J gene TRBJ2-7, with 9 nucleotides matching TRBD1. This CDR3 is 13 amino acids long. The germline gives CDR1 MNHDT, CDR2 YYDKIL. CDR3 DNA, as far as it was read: TGTGCTAGCAGTAGAGGGACAGGGGAT. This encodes CASSRGTGD. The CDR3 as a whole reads CASSRGTGDEQYF.